This T cell receptor beta chain was retrieved from a study of persistence of HIV-infected CD4 T cells. The immunoSEQ assay was version 4, run in survey mode. Sequencing was performed with immunoSEQ multiplex PCR; in TCRdb, only in-frame clones are kept and a portion is missing. The sample shows about 46,000 clones, 75% to 90% of them seen only once. The V gene end was trimmed by 5 bases and the J gene end by 7 bases; junction bases not matched to a gene: 5. The CDR3 contains 13 residues. Looked up from germline, CDR1 is MNHNY and CDR2 is SVGAGI (reference sequence). This clone was recorded once. Its specificity is not known. Cells were stimulated nonspecifically with anti-CD3/anti-CD28 magnetic beads. Sorting selected CD4+ T cells upregulating both CD40 ligand and CD69. Broader study findings: Degenerate expanded CDR3beta sequences were enriched among CMV- and Gag-responding cells.

V usage is TRBV6-6 and J usage is TRBJ2-1; TRBD2 aligns across 7 bases. This material consisted of CD4+ T cells sorted from PBMCs after roughly 17-hour stimulation, taken from a patient who received antiretroviral therapy. The receptor comes from an adult woman with HIV who was CMV-seropositive. The DNA of the CDR3 is TGTGCCAGCAGTGTAGCGGGTGGGAATGAGCAGTTCTTC. Translated: CASSVAGGNEQFF.